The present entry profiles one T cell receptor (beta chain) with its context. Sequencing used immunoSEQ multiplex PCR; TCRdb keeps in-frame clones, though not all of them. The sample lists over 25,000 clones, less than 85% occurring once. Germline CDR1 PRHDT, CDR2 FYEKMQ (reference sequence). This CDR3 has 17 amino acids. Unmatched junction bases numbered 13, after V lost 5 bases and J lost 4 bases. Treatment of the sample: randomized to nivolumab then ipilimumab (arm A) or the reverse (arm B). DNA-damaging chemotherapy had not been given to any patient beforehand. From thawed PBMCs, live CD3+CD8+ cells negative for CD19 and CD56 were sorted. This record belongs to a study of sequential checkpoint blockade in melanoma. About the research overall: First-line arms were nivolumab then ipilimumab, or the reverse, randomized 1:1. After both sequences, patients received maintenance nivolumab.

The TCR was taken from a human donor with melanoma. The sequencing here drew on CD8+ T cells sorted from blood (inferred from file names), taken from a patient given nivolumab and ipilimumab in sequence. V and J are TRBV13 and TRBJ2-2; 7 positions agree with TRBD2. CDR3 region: CASSPISGTGGTGELFF. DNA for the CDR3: TGTGCCAGCAGCCCCATAAGCGGCACGGGAGGCACCGGGGAGCTGTTTTTT.